Each of the 28 T cell receptor beta chains below was sequenced from the same sample in a study of shared clonotypes between healthy human individuals. TCRdb's copy holds only in-frame clones and misses some; the assay was immunoSEQ multiplex PCR. The data contain roughly 680,000 clones, over 55% of them singletons. The sample was memory CD4+ T cells sorted from blood. As for subset: CD45RA-negative fraction. These receptors all stem from a woman aged 30 to 39 in good health.

V is TRBV6-5 and J is TRBJ2-5; D uncertain. CDR1 MNHEY and CDR2 SVGAGI come from the germline V gene. Trimming cost V 1 base and J 1 base, with 7 bases left between them. The CDR3 length is 14 residues. Written as DNA, the CDR3 is TGTGCCAGCAGTTACTGGCACAGCCAAGAGACCCAGTACTTC. Translation gives CASSYWHSQETQYF.

There are a few counts of this clone. The chain has TRBV28 and TRBJ1-2; tentative D call: TRBD1 (6 bases). CDR1 is MDHEN, CDR2 SYDVKM, per germline. V was shortened by 5 bases and J by 6 bases, with 16 bases between the two germline ends. The CDR3 sequence is 14 residues long. In DNA, the CDR3 is TGTGCCAGCAGTGCCCCAACGGGGGGCGATGGCTACACCTTC. This encodes CASSAPTGGDGYTF.

The V and J genes are TRBV2 and TRBJ1-5, with TRBD1 matching 8 bases. Germline trimming cut 9 bases from V and 7 bases from J; bases unmatched to any gene: 8. Germline V gene sequence: CDR1 SNHLY, CDR2 FYNNEI. There are 13 residues in the CDR3. DNA of the CDR3: TGTGCCAGTACACGACAGGGGACGCAGCCCCAGCATTTT. The encoded protein is CASTRQGTQPQHF.

CDR3 DNA: TGTGCCAGCAGTCCTCCCGGACGGATATTGGAGCAGTACTTC. Protein: CASSPPGRILEQYF. The chain employs TRBV27 and TRBJ2-7; D gene unclear. Trimming cost V 5 bases and J 7 bases, with 18 bases left between them. This CDR3 has 14 residues. Per the germline V gene, CDR1 is MNHEY and CDR2 is SMNVEV (reference sequence).

V and J are TRBV11-2 and TRBJ1-1, with D tentatively TRBD1 (5 bases). V lost 8 bases, J lost 3 bases, and 13 bases lay in between. Germline CDR1 is SGHAT and CDR2 is FQNNGV. This CDR3 is built from 13 residues. CDR3 protein: CASARQRDTEAFF. The CDR3 DNA follows: TGTGCCAGCGCCCGACAGAGGGACACTGAAGCTTTCTTT.

This rearrangement joins TRBV11-2 to TRBJ2-1, with 8 bases that match TRBD1. Germline V gene lookup returns CDR1 SGHAT and CDR2 FQNNGV. The CDR3 has 16 residues. J gave up 4 bases and V 0 bases, and 5 bases lay outside the gene matches. In nucleotides, the CDR3 is TGTGCCAGCAGCTTAGATTTTGGGGACAGGTACAATGAGCAGTTCTTC. It codes for CASSLDFGDRYNEQFF.

This rearrangement joins TRBV9 to TRBJ2-7; unclear D gene. This CDR3 contains 14 residues. Trimming cost V 0 bases and J 0 bases, with 7 bases left between them. Germline-derived CDR1 and CDR2 are SGDLS and YYNGEE. This CDR3 is CASSVDPSSYEQYF. The CDR3 region has the DNA TGTGCCAGCAGCGTAGATCCTAGCTCCTACGAGCAGTACTTC.

This clone was counted at least ten times. This specimen includes other DNA sequences encoding the same CDR3. V is TRBV5-1 and J is TRBJ2-2; perhaps TRBD2 as D (6 bases). V shed 3 bases and J shed 3 bases, with 12 bases lying between them. CDR1 SGHRS and CDR2 YFSETQ come from the germline V gene. The CDR3 contains 15 residues. This CDR3 reads CASSSGDRDTGELFF. The CDR3 DNA reads TGCGCCAGCAGCTCGGGGGACCGGGACACCGGGGAGCTGTTTTTT.

This chain joins TRBV5-1 and TRBJ1-1, with D hard to call. CDR3 length: 15 amino acids. Germline-derived CDR1 and CDR2 are SGHRS and YFSETQ. V lost 2 bases to trimming and J lost 3 bases, with 14 bases between them. CDR3: CASSFDGSDYTEAFF. CDR3 in DNA: TGCGCCAGCAGCTTTGATGGGTCCGACTACACTGAAGCTTTCTTT.

The chain combines TRBV27 with TRBJ2-6; D may correspond to TRBD1 or TRBD2 (7 bases each). The CDR3 extends over 18 amino acids. Germline lookup yields CDR1 MNHEY and CDR2 SMNVEV (reference sequence). V lost 6 bases and J lost 1, with 19 bases in between. The CDR3 spells CASRSTGRGLSGANVLTF. The CDR3 DNA is TGTGCCAGCAGGTCTACGGGGAGGGGGCTGTCTGGGGCCAACGTCCTGACTTTC.

The sample holds many counts of this clone. V is TRBV28 and J is TRBJ2-7; D is perhaps TRBD2 (5 bases). Trimming took off 2 bases at V and 2 bases at J, with 13 bases between the two ends. The CDR3 loop spans 15 amino acids. Looked up from germline, CDR1 is MDHEN and CDR2 is SYDVKM. CDR3 coding DNA: TGTGCCAGCAGTTTAGAGGGTAGGGAACCCTACGAGCAGTACTTC. Its translation: CASSLEGREPYEQYF. Variable domain in full (rest from reference TRBV28 and TRBJ2-7): DVKVTQSSRYLVKRTGEKVFLECVQDMDHENMFWYRQDPGLGLRLIYFSYDVKMKEKGDIPEGYSVSREKKERFSLILESASTNQTSMYLCASSLEGREPYEQYFGPGTRLTVT.

As regards this clone: The sample holds other DNA sequences that translate to the same CDR3. The rearrangement links TRBV20-1 to TRBJ2-3; D is unclear. This CDR3 region has 11 residues. Trimming took off 1 base at V and 5 bases at J, with 4 bases between the two ends. Germline V gene data show CDR1 as DFQATT and CDR2 as SNEGSKA (reference sequence). The CDR3 DNA sequence: TGCAGTGCTAGAGTCCGAGATACGCAGTATTTT. Translation: CSARVRDTQYF.

This rearrangement joins TRBV10-3 to TRBJ2-1; 9 bases fit TRBD2. Germline V CDR1 and CDR2: ENHRY, SYGVKD. The V segment lost 4 bases and the J segment 7 bases; nucleotides outside the gene matches: 11. This CDR3 has 16 residues. DNA for the CDR3: TGTGCCATCAGTGGTGGGCTAGCGGGATCCAAAAATGAGCAGTTCTTC. Translating it yields CAISGGLAGSKNEQFF.

V gene TRBV9 combines with J gene TRBJ1-4; the D is unclear. Looked up from germline, CDR1 is SGDLS and CDR2 is YYNGEE. The CDR3 covers 17 residues. V shed 0 bases and J shed 0 bases, with 12 bases lying between them. The CDR3 region is CASSVAISVATNEKLFF. DNA of the CDR3: TGTGCCAGCAGCGTAGCTATCAGTGTCGCAACTAATGAAAAACTGTTTTTT. The full variable domain, in which reference TRBV9 and TRBJ1-4 provide the parts outside the CDR3, is DSGVTQTPKHLITATGQRVTLRCSPRSGDLSVYWYQQSLDQGLQFLIQYYNGEERAKGNILERFSAQQFPDLHSELNLSSLELGDSALYFCASSVAISVATNEKLFFGSGTQLSVL.

The CDR3 nucleotides read TGTGCCAGCAGCTTAGTCACGGGACTAGGCGAGCAGTACTTC. Translating gives CASSLVTGLGEQYF. The chain has TRBV7-2 and TRBJ2-7; 8 positions agree with TRBD2. V shed 1 base, J shed 6 bases, and the junction held 5 bases outside the gene matches. Germline assignment: CDR1 SGHTA and CDR2 FQGNSA. This CDR3 is 14 amino acids long.

This clone came up a few times. The chain combines TRBV6-5 with TRBJ2-2, with 8 bases identical to TRBD2. Germline trimming cut 5 bases from V and 7 bases from J; bases unmatched to any gene: 9. Germline V gene sequence: CDR1 MNHEY, CDR2 SVGAGI. There are 15 residues in the CDR3. In nucleotides, the CDR3 is TGTGCCAGCAGTCTCACAGCGGGAGTAATCGGGGAGCTGTTTTTT. This gives the protein CASSLTAGVIGELFF.

This chain uses TRBV5-5 with TRBJ1-2; 7 bases line up with TRBD1. V was pared by 4 bases and J by 4 bases, with 10 bases of the junction left unmatched. Germline CDR1 SGHKS, CDR2 YYEKEE (reference sequence). The CDR3 spans 15 residues. Here the CDR3 reads CASSLTGVSLYGYTF. In nucleotides, the CDR3 is TGTGCCAGCAGCCTTACAGGGGTAAGCCTCTATGGCTACACCTTC. Full variable domain (remainder filled in from reference TRBV5-5 and TRBJ1-2): DAGVTQSPTHLIKTRGQQVTLRCSPISGHKSVSWYQQVLGQGPQFIFQYYEKEERGRGNFPDRFSARQFPNYSSELNVNALLLGDSALYLCASSLTGVSLYGYTFGSGTRLTVV.

V gene TRBV28 combines with J gene TRBJ1-1; 9 bases align to TRBD1. The CDR3 is 15 residues long. Germline CDR1 is MDHEN and CDR2 is SYDVKM. Losses at the gene ends were 2 bases for V and 4 bases for J; bases not matched to a gene: 5. In nucleotides, the CDR3 is TGTGCCAGCAGTTTAGGGGACAGGGTTTTCACTGAAGCTTTCTTT. This codes for CASSLGDRVFTEAFF.

The chain employs TRBV18 and TRBJ2-1; 13 nucleotides align to TRBD2. Germline loops: CDR1 KGHSH, CDR2 LQKENI. This CDR3 is 15 amino acids long. The trim removed 3 bases at V and 6 bases at J, leaving 2 bases unmatched. This CDR3 is CASSPGLAGVNEQFF. For the CDR3, the DNA is TGTGCCAGCTCACCTGGACTAGCGGGAGTCAATGAGCAGTTCTTC.

This clone was counted only a few times. The chain uses TRBV27 and TRBJ2-5; D possibly corresponds to TRBD2 (5 bases). Trimming took off 2 bases at V and 5 bases at J, with 15 bases between the two ends. Germline V gene lookup returns CDR1 MNHEY and CDR2 SMNVEV (reference sequence). The CDR3 length is 15 residues. The DNA for the CDR3 is TGTGCCAGCAGTTTAATCTCGGCTAGCCAGGAGACCCAGTACTTC. It encodes CASSLISASQETQYF.

This clone came up a few times. The V gene is TRBV28, the J gene TRBJ2-2, with TRBD1 as a possible D gene (6 bases). The length of the CDR3 is 16 residues. The V and J ends lost 4 bases and 5 bases respectively, with 17 bases between them. Germline V gene sequence: CDR1 MDHEN, CDR2 SYDVKM. CDR3 residues: CASSSPSRGRTGELFF. For the CDR3, the DNA is TGTGCCAGCAGTTCGCCCTCCAGGGGAAGGACCGGGGAGCTGTTTTTT. The complete variable domain, with remaining parts taken from reference TRBV28 and TRBJ2-2, reads DVKVTQSSRYLVKRTGEKVFLECVQDMDHENMFWYRQDPGLGLRLIYFSYDVKMKEKGDIPEGYSVSREKKERFSLILESASTNQTSMYLCASSSPSRGRTGELFFGEGSRLTVL.

The CDR3 spells CASSARLAISTDTQYF. CDR3 DNA sequence: TGCGCCAGCAGCGCCCGACTAGCGATTAGCACAGATACGCAGTATTTT. The chain is built from TRBV5-1 and TRBJ2-3; 8 bases are a match to TRBD2. Germline assignment: CDR1 SGHRS and CDR2 YFSETQ. V dropped 4 bases and J dropped 0; count of bases not matched to a gene: 7. This CDR3 has 16 residues.

The chain joins TRBV27 to TRBJ2-3, with unresolved D. There are 14 residues in the CDR3. With 3 bases removed from V and 6 bases from J, the gap between germline ends came to 13 bases. CDR1 MNHEY and CDR2 SMNVEV come from the germline V gene (reference sequence). CDR3: CASSFSRVSDTQYF. In nucleotides, the CDR3 is TGTGCCAGCAGTTTTTCAAGAGTTTCGGATACGCAGTATTTT.

This clone was detected ten times or more. This chain connects TRBV4-1 to TRBJ1-3; 8 bases match TRBD1. This CDR3 has 16 residues. The V segment lost 1 base and the J segment 2 bases; nucleotides outside the gene matches: 4. CDR1 MGHRA and CDR2 YSYEKL come from the germline V gene. The CDR3 spells CASSQAQQGAGNTIYF. The CDR3 DNA reads as TGCGCCAGCAGCCAAGCCCAACAGGGGGCTGGAAACACCATATATTTT.

This sequence joins TRBV4-1 and TRBJ2-1; 7 bases fit TRBD1. The CDR3 has 15 amino acids. The germline gives CDR1 MGHRA, CDR2 YSYEKL. V was clipped by 6 bases and J by 3 bases; unmatched bases: 8. The CDR3 DNA reads as TGCGCCAGCAGTCGGGGACAGATAAACTACAATGAGCAGTTCTTC. Translated, it gives CASSRGQINYNEQFF.

This chain links TRBV16 with TRBJ2-3; 10 bases are a match to TRBD2. This CDR3 contains 15 residues. Per the germline V gene, CDR1 is KGHSY and CDR2 is FQNENV. The V and J ends lost 4 bases and 7 bases, in that order; junction bases with no gene match: 8. CDR3 bases: TGTGCCAGCAGCCTCAAAGCGGGAGGGCCGAATACGCAGTATTTT. It yields the protein CASSLKAGGPNTQYF.

The chain joins TRBV4-2 to TRBJ1-2; D remains ambiguous. Trimming pared 3 bases from V and 6 bases from J, leaving 14 bases between. This CDR3 contains 14 residues. Germline V CDR1 and CDR2: LGHNA, YNFKEQ. CDR3 nucleotides: TGTGCCAGCAGCCAGATTCCCCTTGAACATGGCTACACCTTC. It specifies CASSQIPLEHGYTF.

The J gene is TRBJ1-2, the V gene TRBV6-1, with TRBD1 identical over 8 bases. J was trimmed by 3 bases and V by 6 bases; bases with no gene match: 6. The CDR3 contains 14 residues. The germline V gene encodes CDR1 MNHNS and CDR2 SASEGT. As DNA, the CDR3 is TGTGCCAGCAGCAACGGACAGGGTGACTATGGCTACACCTTC. This codes for CASSNGQGDYGYTF.